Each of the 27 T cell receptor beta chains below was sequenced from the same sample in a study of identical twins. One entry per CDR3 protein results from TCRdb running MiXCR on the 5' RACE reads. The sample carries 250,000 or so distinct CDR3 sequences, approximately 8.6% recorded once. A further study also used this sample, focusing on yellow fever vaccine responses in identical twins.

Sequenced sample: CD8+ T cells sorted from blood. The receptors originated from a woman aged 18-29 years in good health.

CDR3 region: CASSLTGWDRGMYEQYF. The CDR3 nucleotides read TGTGCCAGCAGTCTCACCGGATGGGACAGGGGGATGTACGAGCAGTACTTC. The rearrangement joins TRBV12-3 or TRBV12-4 to TRBJ2-7, with 11 bases aligning to TRBD1. This CDR3 has 17 amino acids. Trimming at V came to 5 bases and at J to 4 bases, leaving 13 bases not matched to a gene.

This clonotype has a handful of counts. The CDR3 loop is CASSIFEDGSYGYTF. As DNA, the CDR3 is TGTGCCAGCAGCATATTCGAGGACGGCAGCTATGGCTACACCTTC. V is TRBV11-2 and J is TRBJ1-2; no clear D. The V end lost 5 bases, the J end lost 4 bases, and 17 bases lay between the germline ends. The CDR3 sequence is 15 residues long. Germline assignment: CDR1 SGHAT and CDR2 FQNNGV.

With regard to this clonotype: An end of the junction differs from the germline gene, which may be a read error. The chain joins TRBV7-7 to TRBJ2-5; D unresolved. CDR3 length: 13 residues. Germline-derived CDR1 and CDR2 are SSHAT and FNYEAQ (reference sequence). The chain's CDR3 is CASSLRLQETQYF. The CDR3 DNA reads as TGTGCTAGCAGCTTACGGCTACAAGAGACCCAGTACTTC.

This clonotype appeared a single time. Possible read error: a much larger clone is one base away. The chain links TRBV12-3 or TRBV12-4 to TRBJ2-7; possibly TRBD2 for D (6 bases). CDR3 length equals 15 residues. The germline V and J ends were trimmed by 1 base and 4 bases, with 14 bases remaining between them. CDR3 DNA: TGTGCCAGCAGTTTAGGGGGAGGTCAATCTTACGAGCAGTACTTC. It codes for CASSLGGGQSYEQYF.

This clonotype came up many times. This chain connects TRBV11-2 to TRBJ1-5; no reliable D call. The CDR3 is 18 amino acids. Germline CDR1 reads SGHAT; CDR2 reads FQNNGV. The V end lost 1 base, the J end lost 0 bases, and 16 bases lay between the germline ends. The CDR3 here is CASSLGAGVGYSNQPQHF. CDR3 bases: TGTGCCAGCAGCTTAGGGGCAGGTGTGGGCTATAGCAATCAGCCCCAGCATTTT.

This CDR3 is CASSLDVGGNEQFF. The CDR3 nucleotides are TGTGCCAGCAGCTTAGATGTAGGGGGCAATGAGCAGTTCTTC. The chain carries TRBV11-2 and TRBJ2-1; D possibly corresponds to TRBD1 (6 bases). Germline CDR1 and CDR2: SGHAT and FQNNGV. Trimming left V 0 bases short and J 6 bases short, with 9 bases between. The CDR3 consists of 14 residues.

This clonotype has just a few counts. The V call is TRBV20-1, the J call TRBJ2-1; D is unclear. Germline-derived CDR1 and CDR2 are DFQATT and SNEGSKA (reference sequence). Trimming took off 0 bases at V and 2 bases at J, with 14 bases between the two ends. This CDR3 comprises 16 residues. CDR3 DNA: TGCAGTGCTAGAGATGAGAAGGATTACCCCTACAATGAGCAGTTCTTC. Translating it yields CSARDEKDYPYNEQFF.

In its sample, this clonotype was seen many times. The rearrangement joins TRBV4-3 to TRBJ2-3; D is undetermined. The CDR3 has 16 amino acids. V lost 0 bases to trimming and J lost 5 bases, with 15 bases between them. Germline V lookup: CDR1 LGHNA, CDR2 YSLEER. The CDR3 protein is CASSQDTSAPGDTQYF. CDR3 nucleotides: TGCGCCAGCAGCCAAGATACCTCCGCCCCTGGAGATACGCAGTATTTT.

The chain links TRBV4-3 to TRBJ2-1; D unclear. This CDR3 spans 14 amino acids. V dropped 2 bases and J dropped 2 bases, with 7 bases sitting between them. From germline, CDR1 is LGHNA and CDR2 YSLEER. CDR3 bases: TGCGCCAGCAGCCAAACAGAGGCCTACAATGAGCAGTTCTTC. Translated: CASSQTEAYNEQFF.

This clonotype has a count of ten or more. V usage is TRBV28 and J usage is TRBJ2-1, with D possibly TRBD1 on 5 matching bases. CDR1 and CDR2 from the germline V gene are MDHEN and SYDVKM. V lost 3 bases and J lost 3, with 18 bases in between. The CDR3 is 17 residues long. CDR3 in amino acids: CASSFPPQGMGYNEQFF. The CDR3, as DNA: TGTGCCAGCAGTTTCCCCCCCCAGGGAATGGGCTACAATGAGCAGTTCTTC. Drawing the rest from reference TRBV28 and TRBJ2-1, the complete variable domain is DVKVTQSSRYLVKRTGEKVFLECVQDMDHENMFWYRQDPGLGLRLIYFSYDVKMKEKGDIPEGYSVSREKKERFSLILESASTNQTSMYLCASSFPPQGMGYNEQFFGPGTRLTVL.

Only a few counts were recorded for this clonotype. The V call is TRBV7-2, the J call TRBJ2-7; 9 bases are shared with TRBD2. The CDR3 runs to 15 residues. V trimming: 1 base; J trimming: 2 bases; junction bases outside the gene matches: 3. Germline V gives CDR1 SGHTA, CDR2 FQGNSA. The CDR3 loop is CASSLDAGGTYEQYF. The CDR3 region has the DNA TGTGCCAGCAGCTTAGATGCGGGAGGGACCTACGAGCAGTACTTC. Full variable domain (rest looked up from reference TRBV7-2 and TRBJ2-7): GAGVSQSPSNKVTEKGKDVELRCDPISGHTALYWYRQSLGQGLEFLIYFQGNSAPDKSGLPSDRFSAERTGGSVSTLTIQRTQQEDSAVYLCASSLDAGGTYEQYFGPGTRLTVT.

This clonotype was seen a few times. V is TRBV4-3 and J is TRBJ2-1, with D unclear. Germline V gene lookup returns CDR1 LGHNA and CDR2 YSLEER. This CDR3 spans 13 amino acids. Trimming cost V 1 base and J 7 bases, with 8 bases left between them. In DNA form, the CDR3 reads TGCGCCAGCAGCCAAGCCCCGAGGAATGAGCAGTTCTTC. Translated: CASSQAPRNEQFF.

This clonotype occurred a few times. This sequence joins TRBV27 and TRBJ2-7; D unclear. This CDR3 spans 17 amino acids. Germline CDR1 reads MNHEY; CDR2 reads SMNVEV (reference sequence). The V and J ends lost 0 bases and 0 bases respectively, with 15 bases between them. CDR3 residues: CASSLSFGLGSSYEQYF. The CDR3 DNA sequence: TGTGCCAGCAGTTTATCTTTTGGCTTGGGCTCCTCCTACGAGCAGTACTTC.

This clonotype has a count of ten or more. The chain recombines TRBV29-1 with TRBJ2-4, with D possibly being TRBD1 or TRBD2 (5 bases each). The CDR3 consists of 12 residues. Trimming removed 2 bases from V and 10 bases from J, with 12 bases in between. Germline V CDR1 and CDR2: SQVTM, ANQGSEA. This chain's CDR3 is CSVETGEGIQYF. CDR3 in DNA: TGCAGCGTTGAAACGGGTGAGGGGATTCAGTACTTC.

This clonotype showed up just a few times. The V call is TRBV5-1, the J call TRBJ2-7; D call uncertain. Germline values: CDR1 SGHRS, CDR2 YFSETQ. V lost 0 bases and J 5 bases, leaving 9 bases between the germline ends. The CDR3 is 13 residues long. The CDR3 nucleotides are TGCGCCAGCAGCTTGGACAAGAGGCACGAGCAGTACTTC. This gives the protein CASSLDKRHEQYF.

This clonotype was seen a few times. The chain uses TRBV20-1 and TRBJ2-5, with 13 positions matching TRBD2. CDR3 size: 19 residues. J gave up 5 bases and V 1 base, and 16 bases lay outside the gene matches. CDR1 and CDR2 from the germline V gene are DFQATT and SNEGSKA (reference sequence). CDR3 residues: CSARALGLAGTSAPETQYF. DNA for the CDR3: TGCAGTGCTAGAGCCCTGGGACTAGCGGGAACGTCCGCTCCGGAGACCCAGTACTTC.

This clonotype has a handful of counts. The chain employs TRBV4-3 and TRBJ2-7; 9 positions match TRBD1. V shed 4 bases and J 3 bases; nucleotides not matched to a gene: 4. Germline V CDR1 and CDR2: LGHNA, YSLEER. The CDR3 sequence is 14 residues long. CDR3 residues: CASSPRTGVYEQYF. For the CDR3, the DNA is TGCGCCAGCAGCCCCCGGACAGGGGTCTACGAGCAGTACTTC.

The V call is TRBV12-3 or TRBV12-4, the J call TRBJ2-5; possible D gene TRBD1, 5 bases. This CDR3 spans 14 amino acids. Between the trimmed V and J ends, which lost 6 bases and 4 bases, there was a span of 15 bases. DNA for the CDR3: TGTGCCAGCAGCCCCCCTCGGCAGGGAGAGACCCAGTACTTC. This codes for CASSPPRQGETQYF.

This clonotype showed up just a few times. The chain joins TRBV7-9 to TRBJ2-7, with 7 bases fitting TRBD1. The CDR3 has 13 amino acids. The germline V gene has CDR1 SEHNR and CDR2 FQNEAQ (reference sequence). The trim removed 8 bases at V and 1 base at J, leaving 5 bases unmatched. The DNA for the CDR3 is TGTGCCAGCGAGGGGGCTGTTTCCTACGAGCAGTACTTC. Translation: CASEGAVSYEQYF.

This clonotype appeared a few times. CDR3 loop: CASSLNRASEQYF. CDR3 DNA: TGTGCCAGCAGCTTGAACAGGGCTTCCGAGCAGTACTTC. V usage is TRBV5-6 and J usage is TRBJ2-7; D perhaps matches TRBD1 (6 bases). The CDR3 consists of 13 residues. V lost 1 base and J 6 bases, leaving 11 bases between the germline ends. CDR1 and CDR2 (germline): SGHDT, YYEEEE.

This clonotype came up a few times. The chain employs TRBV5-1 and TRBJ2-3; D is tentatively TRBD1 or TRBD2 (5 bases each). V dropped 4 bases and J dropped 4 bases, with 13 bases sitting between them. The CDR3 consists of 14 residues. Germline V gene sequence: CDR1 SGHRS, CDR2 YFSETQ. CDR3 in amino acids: CASSETGTADTQYF. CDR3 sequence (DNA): TGCGCCAGCAGCGAGACGGGGACGGCAGATACGCAGTATTTT.

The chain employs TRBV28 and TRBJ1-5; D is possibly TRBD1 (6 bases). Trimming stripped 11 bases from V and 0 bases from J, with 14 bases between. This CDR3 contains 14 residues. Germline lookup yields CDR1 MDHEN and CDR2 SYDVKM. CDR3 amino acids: CALQDSDSNQPQHF. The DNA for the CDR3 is TGTGCCTTACAGGACAGTGATAGCAATCAGCCCCAGCATTTT.

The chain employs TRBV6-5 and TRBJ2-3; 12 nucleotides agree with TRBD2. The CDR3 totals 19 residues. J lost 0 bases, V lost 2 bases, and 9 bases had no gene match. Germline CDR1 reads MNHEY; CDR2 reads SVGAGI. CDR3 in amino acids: CASSYPSSGRAPSTDTQYF. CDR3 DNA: TGTGCCAGCAGTTACCCATCTAGCGGGAGGGCCCCTAGCACAGATACGCAGTATTTT.

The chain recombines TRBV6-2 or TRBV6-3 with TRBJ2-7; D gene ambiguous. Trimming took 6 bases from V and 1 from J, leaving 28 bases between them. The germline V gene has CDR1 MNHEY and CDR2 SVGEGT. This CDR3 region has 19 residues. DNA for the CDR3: TGTGCCAGCAGCCGCCATCCCCTCGGTCGGAACGGTGGGTCCTACGAGCAGTACTTC. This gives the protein CASSRHPLGRNGGSYEQYF.

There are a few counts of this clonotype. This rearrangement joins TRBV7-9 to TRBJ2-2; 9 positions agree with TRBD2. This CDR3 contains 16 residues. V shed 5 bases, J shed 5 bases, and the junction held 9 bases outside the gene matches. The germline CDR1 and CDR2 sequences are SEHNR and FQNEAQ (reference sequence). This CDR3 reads CASSNEASGVTGELFF. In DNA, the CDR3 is TGTGCCAGCAGCAATGAGGCTAGCGGGGTTACCGGGGAGCTGTTTTTT.

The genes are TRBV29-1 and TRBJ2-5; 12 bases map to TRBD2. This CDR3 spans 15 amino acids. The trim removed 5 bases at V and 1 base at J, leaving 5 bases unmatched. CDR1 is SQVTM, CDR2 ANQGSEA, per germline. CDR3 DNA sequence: TGCAGCGTTCTAGGACTAGCGGGGATCCAAGAGACCCAGTACTTC. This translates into CSVLGLAGIQETQYF.

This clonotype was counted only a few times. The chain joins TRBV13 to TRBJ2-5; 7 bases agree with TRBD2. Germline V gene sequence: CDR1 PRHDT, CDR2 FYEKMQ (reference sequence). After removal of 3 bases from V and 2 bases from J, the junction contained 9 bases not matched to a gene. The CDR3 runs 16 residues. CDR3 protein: CASSFPGRERQETQYF. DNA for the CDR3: TGTGCCAGCAGCTTTCCAGGGCGGGAGCGACAAGAGACCCAGTACTTC.